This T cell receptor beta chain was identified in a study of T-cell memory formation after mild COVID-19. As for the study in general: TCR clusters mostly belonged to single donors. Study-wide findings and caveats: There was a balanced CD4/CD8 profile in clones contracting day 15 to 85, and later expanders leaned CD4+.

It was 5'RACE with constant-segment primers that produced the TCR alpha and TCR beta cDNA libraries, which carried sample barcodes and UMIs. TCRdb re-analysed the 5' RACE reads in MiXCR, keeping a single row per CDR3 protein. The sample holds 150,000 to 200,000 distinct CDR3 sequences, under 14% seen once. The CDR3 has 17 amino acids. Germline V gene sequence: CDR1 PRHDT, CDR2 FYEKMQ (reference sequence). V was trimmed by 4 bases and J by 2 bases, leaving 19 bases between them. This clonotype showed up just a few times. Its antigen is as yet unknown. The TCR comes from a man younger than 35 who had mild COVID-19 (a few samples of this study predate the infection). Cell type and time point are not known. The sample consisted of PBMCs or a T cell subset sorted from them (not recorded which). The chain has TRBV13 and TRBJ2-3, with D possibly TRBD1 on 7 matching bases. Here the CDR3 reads CASSSRPEGAHTDTQYF. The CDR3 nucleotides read TGTGCCAGCAGCTCCCGCCCGGAGGGGGCTCACACAGATACGCAGTATTTT.